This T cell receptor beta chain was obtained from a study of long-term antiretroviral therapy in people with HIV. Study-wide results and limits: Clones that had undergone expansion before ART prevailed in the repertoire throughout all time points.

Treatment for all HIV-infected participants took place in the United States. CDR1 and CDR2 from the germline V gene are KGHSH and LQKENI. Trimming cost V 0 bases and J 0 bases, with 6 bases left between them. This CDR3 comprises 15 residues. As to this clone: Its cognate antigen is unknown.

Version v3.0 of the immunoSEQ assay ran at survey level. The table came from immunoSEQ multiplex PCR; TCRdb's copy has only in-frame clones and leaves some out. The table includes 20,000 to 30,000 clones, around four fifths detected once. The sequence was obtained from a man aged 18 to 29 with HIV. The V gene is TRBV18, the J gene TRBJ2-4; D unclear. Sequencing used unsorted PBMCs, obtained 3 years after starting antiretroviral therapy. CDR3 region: CASSPPSGAKNIQYF. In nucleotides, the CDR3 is TGTGCCAGCTCACCACCCTCCGGAGCCAAAAACATTCAGTACTTC. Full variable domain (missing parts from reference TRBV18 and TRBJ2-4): NAGVMQNPRHLVRRRGQEARLRCSPMKGHSHVYWYRQLPEEGLKFMVYLQKENIIDESGMPKERFSAEFPKEGPSILRIQQVVRGDSAAYFCASSPPSGAKNIQYFGAGTRLSVL.